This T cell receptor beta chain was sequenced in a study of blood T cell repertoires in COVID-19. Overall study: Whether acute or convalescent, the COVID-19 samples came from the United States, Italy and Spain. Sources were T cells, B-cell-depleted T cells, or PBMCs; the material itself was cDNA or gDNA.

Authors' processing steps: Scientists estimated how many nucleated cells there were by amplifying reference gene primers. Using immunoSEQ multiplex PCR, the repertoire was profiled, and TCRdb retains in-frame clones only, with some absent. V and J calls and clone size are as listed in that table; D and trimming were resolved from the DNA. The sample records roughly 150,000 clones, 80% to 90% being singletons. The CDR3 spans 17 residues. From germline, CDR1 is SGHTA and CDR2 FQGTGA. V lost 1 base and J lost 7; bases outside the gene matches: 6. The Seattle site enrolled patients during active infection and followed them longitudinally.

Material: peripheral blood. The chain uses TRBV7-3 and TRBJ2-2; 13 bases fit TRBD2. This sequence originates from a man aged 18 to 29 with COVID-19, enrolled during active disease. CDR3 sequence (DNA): TGTGCCAGCAGCTTAATGGGGGGACTAGCGGGAAGCGGGGAGCTGTTTTTT. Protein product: CASSLMGGLAGSGELFF.